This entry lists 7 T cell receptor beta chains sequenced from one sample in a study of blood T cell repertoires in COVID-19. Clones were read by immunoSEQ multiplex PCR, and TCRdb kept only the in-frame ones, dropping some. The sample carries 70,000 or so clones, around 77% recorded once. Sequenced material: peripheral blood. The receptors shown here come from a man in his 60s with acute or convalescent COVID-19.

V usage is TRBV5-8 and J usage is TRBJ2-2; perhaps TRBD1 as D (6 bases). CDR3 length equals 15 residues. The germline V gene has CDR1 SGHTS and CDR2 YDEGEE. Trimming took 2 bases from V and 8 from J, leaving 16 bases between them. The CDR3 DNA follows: TGTGCCAGCAGCTTACAGGGTGGCTCCCTAGGGGAGCTGTTTTTT. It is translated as CASSLQGGSLGELFF.

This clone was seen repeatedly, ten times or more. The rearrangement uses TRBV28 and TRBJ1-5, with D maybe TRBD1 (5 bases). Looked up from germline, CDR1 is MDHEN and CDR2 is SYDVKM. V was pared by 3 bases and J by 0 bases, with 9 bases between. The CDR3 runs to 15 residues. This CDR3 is CASSLGLNSNQPQHF. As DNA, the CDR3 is TGTGCCAGCAGTTTGGGGCTAAATAGCAATCAGCCCCAGCATTTT.

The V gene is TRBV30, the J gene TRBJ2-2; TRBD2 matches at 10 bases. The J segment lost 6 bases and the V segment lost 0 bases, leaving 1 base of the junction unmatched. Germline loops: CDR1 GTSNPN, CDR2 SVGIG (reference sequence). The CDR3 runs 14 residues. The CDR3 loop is CAWSVGLASGELFF. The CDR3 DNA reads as TGTGCCTGGAGTGTGGGACTAGCGTCCGGGGAGCTGTTTTTT.

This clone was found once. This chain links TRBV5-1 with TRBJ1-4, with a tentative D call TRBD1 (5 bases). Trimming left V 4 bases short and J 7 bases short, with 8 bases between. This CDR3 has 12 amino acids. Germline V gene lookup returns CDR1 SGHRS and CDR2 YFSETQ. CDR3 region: CASSEDTEKLFF. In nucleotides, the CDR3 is TGCGCCAGCAGCGAGGACACTGAAAAACTGTTTTTT.

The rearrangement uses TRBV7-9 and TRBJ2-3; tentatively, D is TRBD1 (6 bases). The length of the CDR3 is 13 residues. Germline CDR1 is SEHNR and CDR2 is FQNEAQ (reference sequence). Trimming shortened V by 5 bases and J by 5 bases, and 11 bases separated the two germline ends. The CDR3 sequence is CASSPPGVDTQYF. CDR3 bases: TGTGCCAGCAGCCCCCCAGGGGTAGATACGCAGTATTTT.

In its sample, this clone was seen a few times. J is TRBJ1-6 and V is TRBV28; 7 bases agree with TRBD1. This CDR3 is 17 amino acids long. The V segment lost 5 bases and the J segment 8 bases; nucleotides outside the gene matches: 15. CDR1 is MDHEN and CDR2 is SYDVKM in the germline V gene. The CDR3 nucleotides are TGTGCCAGCAGTCCCCCGGGGACAGAAACTTATTATTCACCCCTCCACTTT. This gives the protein CASSPPGTETYYSPLHF. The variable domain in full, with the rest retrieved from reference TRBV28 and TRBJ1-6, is DVKVTQSSRYLVKRTGEKVFLECVQDMDHENMFWYRQDPGLGLRLIYFSYDVKMKEKGDIPEGYSVSREKKERFSLILESASTNQTSMYLCASSPPGTETYYSPLHFGNGTRLTVT.

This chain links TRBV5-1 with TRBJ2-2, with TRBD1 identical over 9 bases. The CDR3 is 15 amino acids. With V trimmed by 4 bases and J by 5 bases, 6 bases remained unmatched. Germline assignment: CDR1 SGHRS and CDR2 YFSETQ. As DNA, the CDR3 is TGCGCCAGCAGCGAGGGACAGGGTCGAACCGGGGAGCTGTTTTTT. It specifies CASSEGQGRTGELFF.